A single sample is the source of the 5 T cell receptor beta chains below, sequenced in a study of CD8+CD57+ T cells in acquired aplastic anemia. Template material for TCR beta VDJ and CDR3 profiling consisted of genomic DNA. TCRdb redid the calling of the reads with MiXCR, one entry per CDR3 protein. This sample has about 270,000 distinct CDR3 sequences, with around 60% found just once. Sequences were obtained from sorted CD4+, CD8+, or CD8+CD57+ T cells (not recorded which) from PBMCs. These receptors originate from a human donor with severe aplastic anemia or a healthy control (not recorded which).

This clonotype was counted at least ten times. The chain is built from TRBV4-1 and TRBJ2-4; a weak D match, TRBD1 (6 bases). The CDR3 extends over 18 amino acids. V dropped 1 base and J dropped 8 bases, with 24 bases sitting between them. The germline gives CDR1 MGHRA, CDR2 YSYEKL. The CDR3 protein is CASSQAYFDNLEGDIQYF. The CDR3 region has the DNA TGCGCCAGCAGCCAAGCCTACTTCGACAACCTCGAGGGGGACATTCAGTACTTC.

The V and J genes are TRBV2 and TRBJ2-5; D unclear. V was cut by 4 bases and J by 4 bases, with 10 bases left in between. The CDR3 is made up of 13 amino acids. Germline assignment: CDR1 SNHLY and CDR2 FYNNEI. This CDR3 is CASSGLRGETQYF. In DNA form, the CDR3 reads TGTGCCAGCAGTGGTCTGCGAGGAGAGACCCAGTACTTC.

The chain joins TRBV29-1 to TRBJ2-7; D is possibly TRBD1 (5 bases). The CDR3 runs to 13 residues. Per the germline V gene, CDR1 is SQVTM and CDR2 is ANQGSEA. Trimming took 4 bases from V and 2 from J, leaving 12 bases between them. CDR3 loop: CSVVDIETYEQYF. The CDR3 coding sequence is TGCAGCGTTGTGGACATCGAGACCTACGAGCAGTACTTC.

The genes are TRBV29-1 and TRBJ1-2; TRBD1 is a possible D gene (5 bases). The V end was cut by 1 base, the J end by 6 bases, with 12 bases between. Germline assignment: CDR1 SQVTM and CDR2 ANQGSEA. The CDR3 consists of 13 residues. The CDR3 region is CSVEGGFANGYTF. Here the CDR3 DNA reads TGCAGCGTTGAAGGGGGGTTTGCGAATGGCTACACCTTC.

The chain combines TRBV12-3 or TRBV12-4 with TRBJ2-7; D remains unclear. Trimming shortened V by 6 bases and J by 1 base, and 7 bases separated the two germline ends. CDR3 length equals 12 residues. The CDR3 nucleotides read TGTGCCAGCAGCTTGATTTCCTACGAGCAGTACTTC. Its protein product is CASSLISYEQYF.